This TCR beta chain was observed in a study of blood T cells in healthy people across ages. This CDR3 has 17 amino acids. Trimming pared 6 bases from V and 1 base from J, leaving 19 bases between. CDR1 is MNHEY, CDR2 SVGAGI, per germline. There are many counts of this clonotype. Investigators took about 9.2 milliliters of peripheral blood from every donor. Whenever a sample was processed, at least 7 million PBMCs were isolated. Total RNA was isolated from each sample in quantities of at least 5 micrograms. Alongside a J-beta primer mix, a sample-barcoded 5' primer served in a second PCR lasting about 7 to 11 cycles. Each cDNA was tagged by a template-switch adaptor containing 12 random nucleotides. TCRdb reprocessed the 5' RACE reads via MiXCR and lists one record per CDR3 protein. The data show 850,000 to 950,000 distinct CDR3 sequences, roughly 26% seen once.

Sequencing was done on a sample of blood. The receptor comes from a woman at least 80 years old in good health. The chain is built from TRBV6-5 and TRBJ2-1; tentative D call: TRBD1 (5 bases). The CDR3 nucleotides are TGTGCCAGCAGACTCCAGGGCGGACCCCTATCCTACAATGAGCAGTTCTTC. It yields the protein CASRLQGGPLSYNEQFF.